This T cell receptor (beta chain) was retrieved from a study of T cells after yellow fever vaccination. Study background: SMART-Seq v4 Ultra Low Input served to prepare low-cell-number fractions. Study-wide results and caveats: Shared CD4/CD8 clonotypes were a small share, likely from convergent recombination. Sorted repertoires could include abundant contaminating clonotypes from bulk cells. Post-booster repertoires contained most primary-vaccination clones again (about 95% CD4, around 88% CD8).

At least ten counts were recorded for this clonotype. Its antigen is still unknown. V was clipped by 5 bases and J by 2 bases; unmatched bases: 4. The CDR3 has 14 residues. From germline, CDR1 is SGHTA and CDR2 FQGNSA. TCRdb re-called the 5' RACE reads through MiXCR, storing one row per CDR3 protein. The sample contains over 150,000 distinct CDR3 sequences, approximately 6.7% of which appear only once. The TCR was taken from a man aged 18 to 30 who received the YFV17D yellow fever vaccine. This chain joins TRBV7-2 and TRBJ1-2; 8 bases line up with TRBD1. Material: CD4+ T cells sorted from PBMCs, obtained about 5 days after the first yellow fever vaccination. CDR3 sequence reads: CASSPGGSNYGYTF. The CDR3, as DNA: TGTGCCAGCAGCCCAGGGGGCAGCAACTATGGCTACACCTTC.